Listed here are 26 T cell receptor beta chains from one sample, sequenced in a study of blood T cell repertoires in COVID-19. The assay was immunoSEQ multiplex PCR, and TCRdb's table has in-frame clones only and misses some. Of roughly 150,000 clones detected, roughly 84% appear once; the ten largest clones hold roughly a tenth. The source material was peripheral blood. The source is an elderly woman with active or convalescent COVID-19.

This clone was found once. V and J are TRBV7-7 and TRBJ1-1, with a weak D call TRBD1 (5 bases). This CDR3 has 13 amino acids. The V end was cut by 5 bases, the J end by 1 base, with 8 bases between. Germline assignment: CDR1 SSHAT and CDR2 FNYEAQ (reference sequence). The CDR3 sequence: CASSQGPNTEAFF. CDR3 DNA sequence: TGTGCCAGCAGCCAGGGCCCGAACACTGAAGCTTTCTTT.

The V and J genes are TRBV11-2 and TRBJ1-5, with D maybe TRBD1 (6 bases). Trimming took 5 bases from V and 2 from J, leaving 10 bases between them. This CDR3 has 14 residues. CDR1 and CDR2 from the germline V gene are SGHAT and FQNNGV. In nucleotides, the CDR3 is TGTGCCAGCAGCAGGGGGGGCGGCAATCAGCCCCAGCATTTT. Its translation is CASSRGGGNQPQHF.

The V call is TRBV28, the J call TRBJ2-1; D remains unclear. Germline V gene lookup returns CDR1 MDHEN and CDR2 SYDVKM. Trimming pared 5 bases from V and 2 bases from J, leaving 13 bases between. The CDR3 consists of 15 residues. The CDR3: CASSPNTGPYNEQFF. The CDR3 DNA reads TGTGCCAGCAGTCCAAACACGGGTCCCTACAATGAGCAGTTCTTC. Combining the CDR3 with reference TRBV28 and TRBJ2-1 gives the whole variable domain DVKVTQSSRYLVKRTGEKVFLECVQDMDHENMFWYRQDPGLGLRLIYFSYDVKMKEKGDIPEGYSVSREKKERFSLILESASTNQTSMYLCASSPNTGPYNEQFFGPGTRLTVL.

This clone was observed once. The V call is TRBV2, the J call TRBJ2-7; TRBD1 matches 8 bases. V shed 8 bases and J 4 bases; nucleotides not matched to a gene: 7. The CDR3 is 13 residues long. Per the germline V gene, CDR1 is SNHLY and CDR2 is FYNNEI. The CDR3 sequence is CASRQGASYEQYF. The DNA of the CDR3 is TGTGCCAGCCGGCAGGGGGCATCTTACGAGCAGTACTTC.

The CDR3 protein is CASSQAPRGGVENTIYF. The CDR3 DNA follows: TGTGCCAGCAGCCAAGCCCCAAGGGGGGGCGTTGAAAACACCATATATTTT. The chain combines TRBV4-2 with TRBJ1-3; maybe TRBD1 (6 bases). V was clipped by 1 base and J by 6 bases, with 19 bases between them. Looked up from germline, CDR1 is LGHNA and CDR2 is YNFKEQ. This CDR3 region has 17 residues.

The chain has TRBV21-1 and TRBJ2-7; TRBD2, the table's D call, was not compared with the DNA. TRBV21-1 is termed a pseudogene. The CDR3 spans 16 residues. The CDR3: CASRYIRLAGDHEQYF. The CDR3 nucleotides read TGTGCCAGCAGGTATATACGACTAGCGGGAGACCACGAGCAGTACTTC.

V gene TRBV18 combines with J gene TRBJ2-7; D gene uncertain. V was clipped by 5 bases and J by 0 bases, with 8 bases between them. The CDR3 runs to 13 residues. Germline lookup yields CDR1 KGHSH and CDR2 LQKENI. CDR3 DNA: TGTGCCAGCTCAGCCACAAGCTCCTACGAGCAGTACTTC. Translating it yields CASSATSSYEQYF.

The gene calls are TRBV5-6 and TRBJ2-1, with 14 bases aligning to TRBD2. J lost 7 bases, V lost 5 bases, and 2 bases had no gene match. Germline loops: CDR1 SGHDT, CDR2 YYEEEE. This CDR3 region has 14 residues. The CDR3 region is CASRTSGGENEQFF. The CDR3 nucleotides are TGTGCCAGCAGGACTAGCGGGGGGGAAAATGAGCAGTTCTTC.

The V call is TRBV10-3, the J call TRBJ1-2; D possibly corresponds to TRBD1 (6 bases). Trimming shortened V by 6 bases and J by 2 bases, and 16 bases separated the two germline ends. This CDR3 has 15 amino acids. Per germline, CDR1 ENHRY and CDR2 SYGVKD. CDR3 in amino acids: CAIRTGQTQNYGYTF. The DNA of the CDR3 is TGTGCCATCAGAACCGGACAGACTCAGAACTATGGCTACACCTTC.

V is TRBV27 and J is TRBJ2-2; TRBD2 might be the D (5 bases). The CDR3 contains 15 residues. V gave up 2 bases and J gave up 4 bases, with 11 bases separating them. Germline loops: CDR1 MNHEY, CDR2 SMNVEV (reference sequence). CDR3 sequence (DNA): TGTGCCAGCAGTTTAGGGCGGGCCCTCACCGGGGAGCTGTTTTTT. Residues: CASSLGRALTGELFF.

The CDR3 reads CASSVGTSLGSEQFF. The CDR3 coding sequence is TGCGCCAGCAGCGTCGGGACTAGTCTGGGGAGTGAGCAGTTCTTC. The genes are TRBV5-1 and TRBJ2-1; 8 bases map to TRBD2. Germline V gives CDR1 SGHRS, CDR2 YFSETQ. The CDR3 is 15 amino acids. Trimming cost V 4 bases and J 9 bases; bases outside gene matches: 12. The full variable domain, in which reference TRBV5-1 and TRBJ2-1 provide the parts outside the CDR3, is KAGVTQTPRYLIKTRGQQVTLSCSPISGHRSVSWYQQTPGQGLQFLFEYFSETQRNKGNFPGRFSGRQFSNSRSEMNVSTLELGDSALYLCASSVGTSLGSEQFFGPGTRLTVL.

CDR3 nucleotide sequence: TGTGCCAGCAGCTTAGACAGTGGGCAGACTAACTATGGCTACACCTTC. This codes for CASSLDSGQTNYGYTF. This chain uses TRBV11-2 with TRBJ1-2; D is ambiguous. CDR1 is SGHAT, CDR2 FQNNGV, per germline. The CDR3 extends over 16 amino acids. V dropped 0 bases and J dropped 0 bases, with 11 bases sitting between them.

This clone was counted once. The rearrangement links TRBV7-9 to TRBJ1-2, with D perhaps TRBD1 (5 bases). The germline V and J ends were trimmed by 1 base and 6 bases, with 9 bases remaining between them. The CDR3 sequence is 13 residues long. Looked up from germline, CDR1 is SEHNR and CDR2 is FQNEAQ (reference sequence). This CDR3 is CASSLEGFDGYTF. The CDR3 region has the DNA TGTGCCAGCAGCTTAGAGGGGTTTGATGGCTACACCTTC. Based on the CDR3 plus reference TRBV7-9 and TRBJ1-2, the full variable domain is DTGVSQNPRHKITKRGQNVTFRCDPISEHNRLYWYRQTLGQGPEFLTYFQNEAQLEKSRLLSDRFSAERPKGSFSTLEIQRTEQGDSAMYLCASSLEGFDGYTFGSGTRLTVV.

The chain uses TRBV20-1 and TRBJ2-5; 9 bases agree with TRBD2. V dropped 3 bases and J dropped 7; count of bases not matched to a gene: 12. The CDR3 is 15 residues long. Germline V gene data show CDR1 as DFQATT and CDR2 as SNEGSKA (reference sequence). This CDR3 reads CSASDYSGGPGTQYF. DNA of the CDR3: TGCAGTGCTAGTGACTATAGCGGGGGCCCGGGGACCCAGTACTTC.

The chain is built from TRBV7-9 and TRBJ2-3, with D perhaps matching TRBD2 (5 bases). The V gene's germline CDR1 is SEHNR and CDR2 FQNEAQ (reference sequence). Trimming took off 4 bases at V and 1 base at J, with 24 bases between the two ends. The CDR3 spans 19 residues. The CDR3 loop reads CASSYPLLAEGAGTDTQYF. DNA for the CDR3: TGTGCCAGCAGCTACCCACTCCTCGCCGAGGGAGCGGGCACAGATACGCAGTATTTT.

This chain connects TRBV6-5 to TRBJ1-1, with D possibly matching TRBD1 (6 bases). In germline, CDR1 is MNHEY, CDR2 SVGAGI. V lost 5 bases to trimming and J lost 1 base, with 14 bases between them. The CDR3 consists of 15 residues. CDR3 sequence (DNA): TGTGCCAGCAGTCTGTTCCAGGGGCCGAACACTGAAGCTTTCTTT. It encodes CASSLFQGPNTEAFF.

This clone has only a few counts. The chain carries TRBV29-1 and TRBJ1-1, with D possibly being TRBD1 (5 bases). The CDR3 loop spans 17 amino acids. CDR1 is SQVTM, CDR2 ANQGSEA, per germline. V lost 5 bases and J lost 0, with 22 bases in between. CDR3 region: CSVQRFQNKGMNTEAFF. The CDR3 nucleotides read TGCAGCGTTCAAAGGTTCCAGAATAAGGGGATGAACACTGAAGCTTTCTTT.

The J gene is TRBJ1-2, the V gene TRBV10-1, with 10 bases that match TRBD1. The CDR3 is 13 residues long. J lost 5 bases, V lost 5 bases, and 2 bases had no gene match. Germline CDR1 and CDR2: WNHNN and SYGVQD (reference sequence). The chain's CDR3 is CASSLDRGYGYTF. The CDR3 DNA reads TGCGCCAGCAGTTTGGACAGGGGGTATGGCTACACCTTC.

This clone was counted a single time. The chain combines TRBV28 with TRBJ2-7; the match to TRBD1 covers 8 bases. Per germline, CDR1 MDHEN and CDR2 SYDVKM. CDR3 length: 15 residues. V was clipped by 2 bases and J by 0 bases; unmatched bases: 3. The CDR3 loop is CASSLTGGSSYEQYF. Here the CDR3 DNA reads TGTGCCAGCAGTTTAACAGGGGGAAGCTCCTACGAGCAGTACTTC.

V is TRBV7-2 and J is TRBJ1-6; TRBD1 aligns across 12 bases. The length of the CDR3 is 17 residues. In germline, CDR1 is SGHTA, CDR2 FQGNSA. J was trimmed by 14 bases and V by 5 bases; bases with no gene match: 16. The CDR3 loop is CASSDRDRGRNAATLHF. Written as DNA, the CDR3 is TGTGCCAGCAGCGACCGGGACAGGGGGCGGAATGCCGCAACCCTCCACTTT.

V is TRBV6-6 and J is TRBJ1-2; 9 nucleotides align to TRBD1. The V segment lost 4 bases and the J segment 2 bases; nucleotides outside the gene matches: 2. CDR1 and CDR2 (germline): MNHNY, SVGAGI (reference sequence). The CDR3 is made up of 14 amino acids. The CDR3 DNA reads as TGTGCCAGCAGTTCGGGACAGGGAAACTATGGCTACACCTTC. As protein: CASSSGQGNYGYTF.

The chain recombines TRBV30 with TRBJ2-5; TRBD2 aligns across 7 bases. CDR3 length equals 14 residues. Trimming at V came to 3 bases and at J to 5 bases, leaving 9 bases not matched to a gene. Germline V CDR1 and CDR2: GTSNPN, SVGIG (reference sequence). The CDR3 DNA follows: TGTGCCTGGAGCCGAGGAGCGGGATGGGAGACCCAGTACTTC. Encoded protein: CAWSRGAGWETQYF.

The rearrangement uses TRBV5-4 and TRBJ2-5; the match to TRBD2 covers 10 bases. V shed 3 bases and J 2 bases; nucleotides not matched to a gene: 4. The CDR3 runs 15 residues. CDR1 and CDR2 (germline): SGHNT, YYREEE (reference sequence). The CDR3 loop reads CASSYGLADQETQYF. The CDR3 nucleotides read TGTGCCAGCAGCTACGGACTAGCGGATCAAGAGACCCAGTACTTC.

The rearrangement uses TRBV10-3 and TRBJ2-7, with D perhaps matching TRBD2 (7 bases). Germline CDR1 is ENHRY and CDR2 is SYGVKD. The CDR3 contains 14 residues. Trimming shortened V by 4 bases and J by 3 bases, and 13 bases separated the two germline ends. The CDR3 DNA reads as TGTGCCATCAGTGCGACGGGGGGCGACTACGAGCAGTACTTC. Amino acid sequence: CAISATGGDYEQYF.

DNA of the CDR3: TGTGCCAGCAGCCAAGCGGGACACCAGGACACTGAAGCTTTCTTT. Residues: CASSQAGHQDTEAFF. This sequence joins TRBV3-1 (or the pseudogene TRBV3-2) and TRBJ1-1; D is possibly TRBD1 (6 bases). Trimming cost V 1 base and J 3 bases, with 12 bases left between them. The germline CDR1 and CDR2 sequences are LGHDT and YNNKEL (reference sequence). The CDR3 consists of 15 residues.

J is TRBJ1-2 and V is TRBV9; D remains ambiguous. V lost 4 bases and J 5 bases, leaving 15 bases between the germline ends. Germline V lookup: CDR1 SGDLS, CDR2 YYNGEE. The CDR3 contains 14 residues. The CDR3 sequence is CASSPTSGNYGYTF. The DNA of the CDR3 is TGTGCCAGCAGCCCTACGAGCGGGAATTATGGCTACACCTTC.